The source of this T cell receptor (beta chain) is a study of OX40 agonist ivuxolimab in advanced cancers. Study-level findings and limits: The investigators did not determine what antigen specificity the expanded peripheral T cells had.

In regard to this clone: Its antigen is not identified.

Germline V gives CDR1 MGHRA, CDR2 YSYEKL. The CDR3 has 15 residues. V gave up 6 bases and J gave up 7 bases; unmatched junction bases: 12. Libraries were prepared by immunoSEQ multiplex PCR; TCRdb keeps only in-frame clonotypes and omits some of them. The sample lists roughly 73,000 clones; around nine tenths were seen once. The source of this sequence is an adult with an advanced solid tumor such as melanoma, head and neck, liver or kidney cancer. The chain couples TRBV4-1 to TRBJ1-1, with TRBD1 matching 9 bases. Source: CD4+ or CD8+ T cells sorted from blood, taken in a trial of the OX40 agonist ivuxolimab. The CDR3 sequence: CASRPPGQGKIEAFF. In nucleotides, the CDR3 is TGCGCCAGCAGACCCCCCGGACAGGGGAAGATTGAAGCTTTCTTT.